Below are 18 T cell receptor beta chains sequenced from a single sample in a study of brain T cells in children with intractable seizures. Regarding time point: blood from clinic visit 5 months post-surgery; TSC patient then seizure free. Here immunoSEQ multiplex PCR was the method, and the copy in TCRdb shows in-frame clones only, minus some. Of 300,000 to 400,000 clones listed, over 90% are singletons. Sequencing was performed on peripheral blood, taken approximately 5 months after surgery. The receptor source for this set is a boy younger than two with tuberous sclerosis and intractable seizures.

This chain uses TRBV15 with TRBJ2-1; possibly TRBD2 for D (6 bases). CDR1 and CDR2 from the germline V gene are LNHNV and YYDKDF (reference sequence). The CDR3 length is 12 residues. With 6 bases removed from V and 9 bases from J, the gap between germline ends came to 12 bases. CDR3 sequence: CATSYSGGEQFF. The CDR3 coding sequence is TGTGCCACCAGTTATTCCGGGGGTGAGCAGTTCTTC. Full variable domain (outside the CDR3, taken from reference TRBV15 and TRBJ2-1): DAMVIQNPRYQVTQFGKPVTLSCSQTLNHNVMYWYQQKSSQAPKLLFHYYDKDFNNEADTPDNFQSRRPNTSFCFLDIRSPGLGDTAMYLCATSYSGGEQFFGPGTRLTVL.

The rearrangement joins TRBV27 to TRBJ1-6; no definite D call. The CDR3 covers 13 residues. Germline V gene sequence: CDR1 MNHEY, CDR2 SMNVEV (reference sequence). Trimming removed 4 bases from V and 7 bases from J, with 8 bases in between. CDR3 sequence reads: CASSYLLNSPLHF. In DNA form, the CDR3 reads TGTGCCAGCAGTTATCTCCTCAATTCACCCCTCCACTTT.

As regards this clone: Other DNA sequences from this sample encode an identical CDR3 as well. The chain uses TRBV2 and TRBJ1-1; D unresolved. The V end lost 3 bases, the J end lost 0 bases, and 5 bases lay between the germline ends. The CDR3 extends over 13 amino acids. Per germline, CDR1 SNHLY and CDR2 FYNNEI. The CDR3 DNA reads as TGTGCCAGCAGTGAGGAGGTGAACACTGAAGCTTTCTTT. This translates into CASSEEVNTEAFF.

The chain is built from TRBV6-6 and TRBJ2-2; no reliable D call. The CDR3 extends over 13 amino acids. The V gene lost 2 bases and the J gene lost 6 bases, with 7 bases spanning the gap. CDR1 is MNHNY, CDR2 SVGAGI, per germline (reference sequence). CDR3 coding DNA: TGTGCCAGCAGTTACGGTCCATCCGGGGAGCTGTTTTTT. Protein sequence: CASSYGPSGELFF.

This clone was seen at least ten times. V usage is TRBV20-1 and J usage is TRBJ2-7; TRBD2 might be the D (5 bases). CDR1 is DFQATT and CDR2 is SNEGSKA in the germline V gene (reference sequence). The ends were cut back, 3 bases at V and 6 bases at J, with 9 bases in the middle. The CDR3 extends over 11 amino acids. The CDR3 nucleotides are TGCAGTGCTAGTTTAAGCGGCGAGCAGTACTTC. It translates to CSASLSGEQYF.

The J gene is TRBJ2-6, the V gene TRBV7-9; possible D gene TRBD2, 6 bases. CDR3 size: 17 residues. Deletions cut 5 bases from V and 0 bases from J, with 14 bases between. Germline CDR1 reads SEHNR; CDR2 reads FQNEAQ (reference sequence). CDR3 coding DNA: TGTGCCAGCAGCCAAACCGGGAGCCGCTCTGGGGCCAACGTCCTGACTTTC. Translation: CASSQTGSRSGANVLTF.

The CDR3 loop reads CASSLGTGETKNIQYF. DNA for the CDR3: TGTGCCAGCAGCTTAGGGACAGGGGAGACCAAAAACATTCAGTACTTC. The V and J genes are TRBV7-2 and TRBJ2-4; 9 bases match TRBD1. This CDR3 has 16 amino acids. The germline CDR1 and CDR2 sequences are SGHTA and FQGNSA. Unmatched junction bases numbered 3, after V lost 1 base and J lost 2 bases.

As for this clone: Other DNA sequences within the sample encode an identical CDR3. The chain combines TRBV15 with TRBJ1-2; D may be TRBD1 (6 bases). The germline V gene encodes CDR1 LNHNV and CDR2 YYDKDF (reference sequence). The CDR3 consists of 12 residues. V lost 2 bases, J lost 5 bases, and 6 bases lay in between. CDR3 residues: CATSRTGYGYTF. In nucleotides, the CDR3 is TGTGCCACCAGCAGAACAGGGTATGGCTACACCTTC.

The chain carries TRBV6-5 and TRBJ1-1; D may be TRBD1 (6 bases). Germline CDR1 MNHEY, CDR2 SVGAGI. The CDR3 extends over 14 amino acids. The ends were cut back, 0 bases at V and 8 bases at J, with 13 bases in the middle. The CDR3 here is CASSYSVLDREAFF. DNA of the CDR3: TGTGCCAGCAGTTACTCAGTATTAGACAGGGAAGCTTTCTTT.

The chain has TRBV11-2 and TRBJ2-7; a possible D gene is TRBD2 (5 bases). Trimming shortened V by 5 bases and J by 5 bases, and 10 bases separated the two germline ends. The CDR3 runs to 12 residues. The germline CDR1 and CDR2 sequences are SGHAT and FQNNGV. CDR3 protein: CASSRDYDEQYF. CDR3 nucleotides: TGTGCCAGCAGCCGAGACTACGACGAGCAGTACTTC.

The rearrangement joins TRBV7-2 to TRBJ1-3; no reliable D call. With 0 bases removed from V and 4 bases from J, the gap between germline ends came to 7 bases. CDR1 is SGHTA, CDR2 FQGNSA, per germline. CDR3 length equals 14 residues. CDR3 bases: TGTGCCAGCAGCTTAGCGCGGCGGGGAAACACCATATATTTT. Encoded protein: CASSLARRGNTIYF.

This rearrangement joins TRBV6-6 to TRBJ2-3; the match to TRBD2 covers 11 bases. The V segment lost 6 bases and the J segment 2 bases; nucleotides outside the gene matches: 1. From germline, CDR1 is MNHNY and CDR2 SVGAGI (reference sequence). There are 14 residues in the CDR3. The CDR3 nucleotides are TGTGCCAGCAGGGGACTAGCGGACACAGATACGCAGTATTTT. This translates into CASRGLADTDTQYF.

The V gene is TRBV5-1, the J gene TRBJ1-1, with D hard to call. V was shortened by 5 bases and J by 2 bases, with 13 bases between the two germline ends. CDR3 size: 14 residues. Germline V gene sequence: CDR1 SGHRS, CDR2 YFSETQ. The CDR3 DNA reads TGCGCCAGCAGGTCGGGCGCCGTTAACACTGAAGCTTTCTTT. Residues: CASRSGAVNTEAFF.

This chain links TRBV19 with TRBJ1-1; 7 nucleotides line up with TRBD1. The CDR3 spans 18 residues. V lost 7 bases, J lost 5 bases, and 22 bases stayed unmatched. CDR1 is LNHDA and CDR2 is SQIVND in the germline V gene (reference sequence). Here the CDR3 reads CASTNGFWQGDLWTEAFF. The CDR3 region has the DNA TGTGCCAGTACCAACGGTTTCTGGCAGGGGGACTTATGGACTGAAGCTTTCTTT.

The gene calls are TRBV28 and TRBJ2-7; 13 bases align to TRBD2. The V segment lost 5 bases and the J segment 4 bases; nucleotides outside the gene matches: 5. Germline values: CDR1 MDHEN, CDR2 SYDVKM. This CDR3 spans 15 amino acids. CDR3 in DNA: TGTGCCAGCAGTGAAACGGGACTAGCGGGATACGAGCAGTACTTC. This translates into CASSETGLAGYEQYF.

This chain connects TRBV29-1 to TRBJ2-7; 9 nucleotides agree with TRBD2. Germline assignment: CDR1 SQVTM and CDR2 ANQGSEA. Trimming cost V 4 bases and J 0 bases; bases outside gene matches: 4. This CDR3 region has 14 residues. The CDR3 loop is CSVGSSGASYEQYF. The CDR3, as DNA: TGCAGCGTTGGGTCTAGCGGGGCCTCCTACGAGCAGTACTTC.

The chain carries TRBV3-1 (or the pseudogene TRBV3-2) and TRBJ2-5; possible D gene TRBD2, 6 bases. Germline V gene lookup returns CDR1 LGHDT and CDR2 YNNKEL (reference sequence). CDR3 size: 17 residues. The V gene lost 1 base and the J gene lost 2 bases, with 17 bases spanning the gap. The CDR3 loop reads CASSQGYPGTLQETQYF. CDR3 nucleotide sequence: TGTGCCAGCAGCCAAGGGTACCCCGGGACTTTACAAGAGACCCAGTACTTC.

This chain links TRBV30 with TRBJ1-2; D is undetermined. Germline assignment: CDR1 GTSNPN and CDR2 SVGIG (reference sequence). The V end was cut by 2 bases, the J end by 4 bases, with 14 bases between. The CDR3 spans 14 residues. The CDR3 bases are TGTGCCTGGAGTTCTGTGGCTTCCCGCTATGGCTACACCTTC. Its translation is CAWSSVASRYGYTF.